Listed here are 30 T cell receptor beta chains from one sample, sequenced in a study of shared clonotypes between healthy human individuals. Measured with immunoSEQ multiplex PCR; TCRdb has only the in-frame clones, and not every one. The sample yields about 700,000 clones, roughly 70% seen once. The sequencing input was memory CD4+ T cells sorted from blood. The subset is: CD45RA-negative fraction. The origin of the receptors is a woman in her twenties or thirties in good health.

The chain recombines TRBV7-9 with TRBJ1-5; D unclear. With 5 bases removed from V and 4 bases from J, the gap between germline ends came to 6 bases. There are 12 residues in the CDR3. Germline CDR1 is SEHNR and CDR2 is FQNEAQ (reference sequence). The CDR3 DNA sequence: TGTGCCAGCAGCATAGGAAATCAGCCCCAGCATTTT. As protein: CASSIGNQPQHF. The full variable domain, its missing parts supplied by reference TRBV7-9 and TRBJ1-5, is DTGVSQNPRHKITKRGQNVTFRCDPISEHNRLYWYRQTLGQGPEFLTYFQNEAQLEKSRLLSDRFSAERPKGSFSTLEIQRTEQGDSAMYLCASSIGNQPQHFGDGTRLSIL.

This clone has only a few counts. The CDR3 nucleotides are TGTGCCAGCAGTTCCTCCGCGGGGTGGGGGACAGCTAACTATGGCTACACCTTC. Amino acid sequence: CASSSSAGWGTANYGYTF. The V and J genes are TRBV28 and TRBJ1-2; 7 bases are a match to TRBD1. Germline V lookup: CDR1 MDHEN, CDR2 SYDVKM. The trim removed 4 bases at V and 0 bases at J, leaving 14 bases unmatched. The CDR3 is 18 residues long.

This chain connects TRBV11-2 to TRBJ1-2, with a tentative D call TRBD1 (5 bases). V lost 3 bases, J lost 0 bases, and 20 bases lay in between. The CDR3 is made up of 18 amino acids. CDR1 and CDR2 from the germline V gene are SGHAT and FQNNGV. Here the CDR3 DNA reads TGTGCCAGCAGCTTGCGTTTTAGAGACAGAACAGCTAACTATGGCTACACCTTC. Translated: CASSLRFRDRTANYGYTF.

Concerning this clone itself: In the same sample, other DNA sequences code for this CDR3. The chain employs TRBV11-2 and TRBJ2-5, with D uncertain. The CDR3 is made up of 13 amino acids. The germline CDR1 and CDR2 sequences are SGHAT and FQNNGV. Deletions cut 1 base from V and 3 bases from J, with 6 bases between. The CDR3 sequence: CASSLGREETQYF. The CDR3 coding sequence is TGTGCCAGCAGCTTAGGTAGGGAAGAGACCCAGTACTTC. The full variable domain, in which reference TRBV11-2 and TRBJ2-5 provide the parts outside the CDR3, is EAGVAQSPRYKIIEKRQSVAFWCNPISGHATLYWYQQILGQGPKLLIQFQNNGVVDDSQLPKDRFSAERLKGVDSTLKIQPAKLEDSAVYLCASSLGREETQYFGPGTRLLVL.

This chain joins TRBV6-1 and TRBJ1-2; D might be TRBD1 (5 bases). Trimming cost V 6 bases and J 2 bases, with 16 bases left between them. The CDR3 runs 15 residues. Germline values: CDR1 MNHNS, CDR2 SASEGT. CDR3 DNA: TGTGCCAGCAGCGCTGGGGACGGATACAACTATGGCTACACCTTC. The encoded protein is CASSAGDGYNYGYTF.

This chain joins TRBV9 and TRBJ1-4, with 8 bases lining up with TRBD1. Germline CDR1 and CDR2: SGDLS and YYNGEE. This CDR3 contains 15 residues. The V segment lost 4 bases and the J segment 2 bases; nucleotides outside the gene matches: 4. CDR3 bases: TGTGCCAGCAGCCTTCGGACAGGGACTAATGAAAAACTGTTTTTT. It specifies CASSLRTGTNEKLFF.

V usage is TRBV4-2 and J usage is TRBJ2-7; 9 bases agree with TRBD2. CDR1 is LGHNA and CDR2 is YNFKEQ in the germline V gene. V dropped 1 base and J dropped 4; count of bases not matched to a gene: 11. This CDR3 is built from 17 residues. The DNA for the CDR3 is TGTGCCAGCAGCCAAGGGGGAAGCGGGAGGATGGTATACGAGCAGTACTTC. Translating it yields CASSQGGSGRMVYEQYF.

V usage is TRBV7-2 and J usage is TRBJ1-4; D remains ambiguous. Germline V gene data show CDR1 as SGHTA and CDR2 as FQGNSA. Between the trimmed V and J ends, which lost 5 bases and 10 bases, there was a span of 17 bases. CDR3 length: 14 amino acids. The CDR3 reads CASSPAGGLAKLFF. For the CDR3, the DNA is TGTGCCAGCAGCCCAGCCGGAGGGCTGGCAAAACTGTTTTTT.

The chain recombines TRBV27 with TRBJ1-4; 7 nucleotides align to TRBD1. With 5 bases clipped from V and 7 bases from J, the junction kept 4 bases outside the gene matches. The CDR3 contains 13 residues. Germline values: CDR1 MNHEY, CDR2 SMNVEV (reference sequence). The DNA of the CDR3 is TGTGCCAGCAGTAAACAGGGGACTGAAAAACTGTTTTTT. This sequence encodes CASSKQGTEKLFF.

The genes are TRBV5-8 and TRBJ2-2; 12 bases are shared with TRBD2. Germline CDR1 is SGHTS and CDR2 is YDEGEE. The V segment lost 3 bases and the J segment 6 bases; nucleotides outside the gene matches: 6. The CDR3 is 16 amino acids. CDR3 sequence (DNA): TGTGCCAGCAGCTCCGCTAGCGGGAGGGGGGCCGGGGAGCTGTTTTTT. Translating gives CASSSASGRGAGELFF.

The V call is TRBV9, the J call TRBJ2-1; D not resolved. Trimming shortened V by 0 bases and J by 1 base, and 14 bases separated the two germline ends. The germline CDR1 and CDR2 sequences are SGDLS and YYNGEE. The CDR3 consists of 17 residues. The CDR3 protein is CASSVALGGVSYNEQFF. The CDR3 nucleotides are TGTGCCAGCAGCGTAGCTCTTGGCGGAGTTTCCTACAATGAGCAGTTCTTC.

Details on this clone: Other nucleotide sequences in the sample specify the same CDR3. The V gene is TRBV28, the J gene TRBJ2-7; D is tentatively TRBD1 or TRBD2 (5 bases each). The CDR3 contains 12 residues. The V end was cut by 3 bases, the J end by 6 bases, with 9 bases between. The V gene's germline CDR1 is MDHEN and CDR2 SYDVKM. In nucleotides, the CDR3 is TGTGCCAGCAGTTTGGGGACGGGCGAGCAGTACTTC. Translation gives CASSLGTGEQYF.

V is TRBV4-2 and J is TRBJ2-7; D gene unclear. Trimming cost V 0 bases and J 2 bases, with 11 bases left between them. The CDR3 loop spans 15 amino acids. The germline V gene encodes CDR1 LGHNA and CDR2 YNFKEQ. CDR3: CASSQDPAKAYEQYF. The CDR3, as DNA: TGTGCCAGCAGCCAAGACCCAGCCAAAGCCTACGAGCAGTACTTC.

As concerns this clone: This same CDR3 is encoded by further DNA sequences in the sample. The gene calls are TRBV5-1 and TRBJ2-1; 8 bases align to TRBD1. Per the germline V gene, CDR1 is SGHRS and CDR2 is YFSETQ. J was trimmed by 4 bases and V by 8 bases; bases with no gene match: 8. This CDR3 comprises 14 residues. CDR3 region: CASRGGQGYNEQFF. The CDR3 DNA follows: TGCGCCAGTAGGGGCGGACAGGGTTACAATGAGCAGTTCTTC.

V is TRBV7-9 and J is TRBJ1-1; 7 nucleotides align to TRBD1. Germline V lookup: CDR1 SEHNR, CDR2 FQNEAQ (reference sequence). V was clipped by 5 bases and J by 6 bases; unmatched bases: 12. This CDR3 is built from 15 residues. The CDR3 loop is CASSPRTGGAPEAFF. The CDR3 DNA reads TGTGCCAGCAGCCCTCGGACAGGCGGAGCCCCTGAAGCTTTCTTT.

This clone showed up just once. The genes are TRBV6-5 and TRBJ2-1; tentatively, D is TRBD1 or TRBD2 (5 bases each). Per germline, CDR1 MNHEY and CDR2 SVGAGI. The ends were cut back, 4 bases at V and 12 bases at J, with 10 bases in the middle. The CDR3 runs to 11 residues. The CDR3 sequence: CASSSGHAQFF. In DNA form, the CDR3 reads TGTGCCAGCAGTTCGGGGCATGCGCAGTTCTTC.

This clone was counted at least ten times. This chain uses TRBV10-3 with TRBJ2-3; D might be TRBD1 (6 bases). The CDR3 is 14 residues long. Germline V CDR1 and CDR2: ENHRY, SYGVKD. V was pared by 4 bases and J by 0 bases, with 8 bases between. The CDR3 protein is CAISGGHSTDTQYF. The CDR3 nucleotides read TGTGCCATCAGTGGGGGACATAGCACAGATACGCAGTATTTT.

The chain couples TRBV25-1 to TRBJ2-4; D is unclear. The CDR3 runs to 13 residues. Germline CDR1 MGHDK, CDR2 SYGVNS. With 3 bases removed from V and 6 bases from J, the gap between germline ends came to 9 bases. The CDR3 sequence: CASSDVGPNIQYF. The CDR3 bases are TGTGCCAGCAGTGACGTAGGGCCAAACATTCAGTACTTC.

This clone turned up a few times. The rearrangement joins TRBV5-1 to TRBJ2-1; D tentatively reads TRBD1 or TRBD2 (5 bases each). Germline-derived CDR1 and CDR2 are SGHRS and YFSETQ. V was clipped by 4 bases and J by 2 bases, with 7 bases between them. The CDR3 has 13 residues. CDR3 loop: CASSGGAYNEQFF. The CDR3 region has the DNA TGCGCCAGCAGCGGGGGAGCCTACAATGAGCAGTTCTTC.

This clone came up a few times. The rearrangement links TRBV11-2 to TRBJ1-1, with no clear D. Germline V gene sequence: CDR1 SGHAT, CDR2 FQNNGV. The CDR3 sequence is 14 residues long. The V end lost 2 bases, the J end lost 0 bases, and 7 bases lay between the germline ends. In nucleotides, the CDR3 is TGTGCCAGCAGCTTACTACAAATGAACACTGAAGCTTTCTTT. Residues: CASSLLQMNTEAFF.

This sequence joins TRBV4-2 and TRBJ2-1, with 7 bases matching TRBD2. With 1 base clipped from V and 9 bases from J, the junction kept 6 bases outside the gene matches. Germline values: CDR1 LGHNA, CDR2 YNFKEQ. The CDR3 totals 14 residues. This CDR3 is CASSQGRSGFEQFF. The CDR3 DNA is TGTGCCAGCAGCCAAGGACGTAGCGGGTTTGAGCAGTTCTTC.

This clone was observed a handful of times. The chain couples TRBV6-1 to TRBJ2-3; 8 nucleotides align to TRBD1. The length of the CDR3 is 16 residues. V lost 0 bases and J lost 6; bases outside the gene matches: 8. Looked up from germline, CDR1 is MNHNS and CDR2 is SASEGT. The CDR3 sequence: CASSEARRGLGDTQYF. The CDR3, as DNA: TGTGCCAGCAGTGAAGCTCGCAGGGGGCTGGGGGATACGCAGTATTTT.

The V and J genes are TRBV5-4 and TRBJ1-3, with D tentatively TRBD1 (5 bases). The CDR3 loop spans 17 amino acids. Germline V gene sequence: CDR1 SGHNT, CDR2 YYREEE (reference sequence). V lost 3 bases, J lost 4 bases, and 20 bases lay in between. CDR3 nucleotide sequence: TGTGCCAGCAGCTCAGGTCGACGGGACGGATGGGGAAACACCATATATTTT. This codes for CASSSGRRDGWGNTIYF.

This chain's CDR3 is CASSRDRGGQRPYGYTF. The DNA of the CDR3 is TGTGCCAGCAGTCGGGACAGGGGAGGTCAGAGGCCCTATGGCTACACCTTC. J is TRBJ1-2 and V is TRBV11-3, with 10 positions matching TRBD1. Germline V gene lookup returns CDR1 SGHNT and CDR2 YENEEA. There are 17 residues in the CDR3. V was clipped by 6 bases and J by 4 bases; unmatched bases: 14.

The genes are TRBV28 and TRBJ2-7; D is perhaps TRBD1 (5 bases). V shed 5 bases and J shed 4 bases, with 18 bases lying between them. This CDR3 is built from 15 residues. Germline lookup yields CDR1 MDHEN and CDR2 SYDVKM. Here the CDR3 DNA reads TGTGCCAGCAGTGGGGCGACAAGGCCAGTTTACGAGCAGTACTTC. This codes for CASSGATRPVYEQYF.

The rearrangement uses TRBV11-2 and TRBJ1-3, with D unresolved. The CDR3 sequence is 16 residues long. Germline lookup yields CDR1 SGHAT and CDR2 FQNNGV. The V end was cut by 3 bases, the J end by 2 bases, with 14 bases between. CDR3 coding DNA: TGTGCCAGCAGCTTTGCTTTGGGTGAGACTGGAAACACCATATATTTT. Translated: CASSFALGETGNTIYF.

V gene TRBV4-1 combines with J gene TRBJ1-2; D is unclear. This CDR3 region has 15 residues. Trimming cost V 1 base and J 6 bases, with 15 bases left between them. The V gene's germline CDR1 is MGHRA and CDR2 YSYEKL. CDR3 protein: CASSQVEGRSDGYTF. CDR3 bases: TGCGCCAGCAGCCAAGTGGAAGGGAGATCGGATGGCTACACCTTC.

V usage is TRBV5-1 and J usage is TRBJ2-5, with D possibly matching TRBD2 (7 bases). The germline gives CDR1 SGHRS, CDR2 YFSETQ. The germline V and J ends were trimmed by 0 bases and 3 bases, with 9 bases remaining between them. The CDR3 is 14 amino acids. This chain's CDR3 is CASSLGGGEETQYF. Written as DNA, the CDR3 is TGCGCCAGCAGCTTGGGCGGGGGCGAAGAGACCCAGTACTTC. Full variable domain (outside the CDR3, taken from reference TRBV5-1 and TRBJ2-5): KAGVTQTPRYLIKTRGQQVTLSCSPISGHRSVSWYQQTPGQGLQFLFEYFSETQRNKGNFPGRFSGRQFSNSRSEMNVSTLELGDSALYLCASSLGGGEETQYFGPGTRLLVL.

The rearrangement uses TRBV5-4 and TRBJ2-5; D ambiguous. Germline-derived CDR1 and CDR2 are SGHNT and YYREEE (reference sequence). V was pared by 0 bases and J by 1 base, with 7 bases between. The CDR3 contains 14 residues. In nucleotides, the CDR3 is TGTGCCAGCAGCTTGGTCGGCAGCCAAGAGACCCAGTACTTC. This codes for CASSLVGSQETQYF.

The chain joins TRBV13 to TRBJ2-7, with 7 bases that match TRBD1. Germline trimming cut 5 bases from V and 0 bases from J; bases unmatched to any gene: 10. This CDR3 has 16 amino acids. The germline gives CDR1 PRHDT, CDR2 FYEKMQ (reference sequence). CDR3 amino acids: CASSVTKDRSSYEQYF. CDR3 sequence (DNA): TGTGCCAGCAGCGTAACTAAGGACAGGAGCTCCTACGAGCAGTACTTC.